This entry describes one T cell receptor (beta chain). 13 Jbeta primers and 60 Vbeta primers were used for the PCR. Data came from immunoSEQ multiplex PCR; TCRdb stores just in-frame clones and leaves some out. The repertoire holds over 65,000 clones, with approximately 81% as singletons. These data originate in a study of cytomegalovirus exposure and HLA in healthy donors. Germline lookup yields CDR1 MGHDK and CDR2 SYGVNS. CDR3 length: 13 amino acids. V was shortened by 6 bases and J by 3 bases, with 8 bases between the two germline ends. The sequencing input was PBMCs. V is TRBV25-1 and J is TRBJ2-2; perhaps TRBD2 as D (5 bases). The clonotype originates from a woman aged 25-40 years in good health and CMV-seropositive. This chain's CDR3 is CASRERDTGELFF. For the CDR3, the DNA is TGTGCCAGCAGGGAGAGGGACACCGGGGAGCTGTTTTTT. Variable domain in full (rest from reference TRBV25-1 and TRBJ2-2): EADIYQTPRYLVIGTGKKITLECSQTMGHDKMYWYQQDPGMELHLIHYSYGVNSTEKGDLSSESTVSRIRTEHFPLTLESARPSHTSQYLCASRERDTGELFFGEGSRLTVL.